This T cell receptor (beta chain) was sequenced during a study of cytomegalovirus exposure and HLA in healthy donors. General study findings and limits: Earlier analysis looked at TCR beta V segments, and most were productive about 87% or about 30% of the time. Usually a TCR sequence was rare, but some public TCRs were found in many donors. Across donors, presence/absence analyses took sequencing depth to be roughly uniform. A later analysis showed that HLA-associated TCR beta chains had undergone more clonal expansion than equally common others.

Germline V gives CDR1 SGHAT, CDR2 FQDESV (reference sequence). The V gene lost 1 base and the J gene lost 2 bases, with 9 bases spanning the gap. The CDR3 spans 15 residues. It was with 60 Vbeta and 13 Jbeta primers that the PCR ran. Here immunoSEQ multiplex PCR was the method, and the copy in TCRdb shows in-frame clones only, minus some. The sample lists fewer than 250,000 clones, 75% to 85% occurring once. On this clone: Its antigen is as yet unknown.

This chain joins TRBV11-1 and TRBJ2-1, with unresolved D. This clonotype was sampled from a male donor in good health and CMV-seropositive. The sequencing sample was made of PBMCs. In nucleotides, the CDR3 is TGTGCCAGCAGCTTAGAAATAGAAGCCTACAATGAGCAGTTCTTC. It codes for CASSLEIEAYNEQFF.